Sequencing of this TCR beta chain was carried out in a study of blood T cell repertoires in COVID-19 (dated by TCRdb to the early 2020s). Looking at the study overall: Samples from collaborators originated in the United States, Italy and Spain and spanned both the acute and convalescent phases of COVID-19. The prospective study material was composed of cDNA or gDNA derived from T cells, B-cell-depleted T cells, or PBMCs. Subjects who had been exposed to COVID-19, were actively infected with it, or had recovered from it provided the deeply sampled blood TCRbeta repertoires that made up the dataset. The repertoires were released in a freely available public database intended as a resource for research on the immune response to SARS-CoV-2. Samples were obtained from the ongoing ImmuneRACE study (first 160 participants) and from about 1,300 subjects provided by 6 global collaborators. Nearly every sample came with metadata listing a de-identified subject ID, COVID-19 status, age in years and sex. Where available, HLA class I and class II types were taken from metadata supplied by the sample provider and were not determined by assay-based typing.

Collaborating institutions collected whole blood in K2EDTA tubes following their own protocols. For TCRbeta analysis, collaborators shipped samples as frozen whole blood, isolated PBMCs, or DNA extracted from either of those sample types. V drops 5 bases and J drops 2 bases, leaving 13 bases in between. CDR1 and CDR2 were assigned from the germline V gene as SGHRS and YFSETQ. Measured from the cysteine to the phenylalanine, the CDR3 is 14 residues long. The sequence is cut down to CDR3 DNA, 42 bases in frame from base 1. What the work shows at the level of the full study, not this receptor alone: The quantity of clinical and demographic metadata differed by source and by participant and was supplied without curation.

This clone was counted a single time. Its antigen specificity is not known. Base quality data are lacking; no much larger clone is found one base away. TCRbeta CDR3 regions were amplified from genomic DNA by means of the immunoSEQ Assay, a bias-controlled multiplex PCR. As for the original processing: Within the assay, amplification of reference gene primers was used to estimate how many nucleated cells each sample contained. To quantify the absolute abundance of each unique TCRbeta CDR3 rearrangement, sequence reads were collapsed and filtered. Productive Simpson clonality was computed per sample as the square root of Simpson's diversity index over productive rearrangements. TCRdb provides this immuneACCESS table in a form limited to in-frame rearrangements. Some clones are lacking; in checked studies, under half of them reflect an unresolved V gene, and why the rest are absent is not known. Clonal size and the V and J genes are those of that table, whereas D and trimming came from the DNA. The sample includes more than 85,000 clones, with roughly 88% observed a single time. The ten largest account for just under 3% of the sample.

The V and J genes are TRBV5-1 and TRBJ1-1, with an unclear D gene assignment. Specimen: peripheral blood. This clonotype originated in a woman aged 80 or over with acute or convalescent COVID-19. The base sequence is TGCGCCAGCAGTTTTGCGGGCAGCAACACTGAAGCTTTCTTT. Translated, it gives CASSFAGSNTEAFF.